This is a list of T cell receptor beta chains from one sample in a study of shared clonotypes between healthy human individuals. This table comes from immunoSEQ multiplex PCR, and its TCRdb copy is limited to in-frame clones, with some not included. Altogether fewer than 700,000 clones are present, 85% to 95% being singletons, with the ten largest covering approximately 0.12%. The source material was naive CD8+ T cells sorted from blood. The source is a woman aged 25 to 39 in good health. Both conserved end residues are part of each CDR3. The order of the fields is D gene, V gene, CDR3 protein. A D gene is named only where the DNA matches it firmly.

>TRBD2|TRBV27
CASSFQGAGETQYF
>-|TRBV2
CASSPGDSGNTIYF
>TRBD1|TRBV2
CASRSRGKYEQYF
>-|TRBV4-1
CASSLQLLGGELFF
>TRBD2|TRBV7-9
CASSLDHRVGEGEQFF
>-|TRBV4-1
CASSQARAPGNTIYF
>-|TRBV9
CASSTQYNEQFF
>TRBD2|TRBV9
CASSVTSGESYEQYF
>-|TRBV30
CAWRRNTEAFF
>TRBD1|TRBV2
CASSDLWGTAYEQYF
>-|TRBV27
CASSLGGPNTEAFF
>TRBD2|TRBV9
CASSVGSAGPYNEQFF
>TRBD1|TRBV5-6
CASSLGQGARQPQHF
>TRBD2|TRBV6-5
CASSYGLAGDEQYF
>-|TRBV27
CASSFLGTGVSGELFF
>-|TRBV20-1
CSAKRAYEQYF
>-|TRBV7-6
CASSLGPFGGGKQETQYF
>-|TRBV7-9
CASSGAGPPTQYF
>TRBD1|TRBV28
CASKGGAGTVSYNEQFF
>TRBD2|TRBV28
CASTHRLAGYEQFF
>TRBD1|TRBV5-1
CASSIRDRVVETQYF
>-|TRBV2
CASRWTENTGELFF
>-|TRBV7-9
CASSLGLNEQFF
>-|TRBV5-1
CASRPTDGTYEQYF
>-|TRBV5-1
CASSDPGTGNQPQHF
>-|TRBV6-5
CASSYSKDSSYEQYF
>TRBD1|TRBV28
CASSSGTAINQPQHF
>TRBD2|TRBV5-4
CASSSGLAGAYEQYF
>TRBD2|TRBV7-8
CASSAPAAGTSGKETQYF
>-|TRBV9
CASSETNTQYF